This TCR beta chain is from a study of T cell repertoires in ileal Crohn's disease. Study at large: Surgery for a complication: stricturing in 61%, penetrating in roughly 39%. The study's findings and limits: Mucosal expansions were suggested to be mainly CD8 T cells. Clonality above 26.8% at surgery always came with endoscopic recurrence.

The CDR3 spans 16 residues. CDR1 and CDR2 (germline): MGHRA, YSYEKL. Trimming removed 0 bases from V and 5 bases from J; junction bases left unmatched: 7. Profiling relied on immunoSEQ multiplex PCR, and the TCRdb table lists in-frame clones only, not all of them. Of over 11,000 clones in the sample, about 82% were seen once. This clone was seen more than once but under ten times. Its cognate antigen is unknown. Sequenced sample: ileal tissue. The TCR originated in an adult with Crohn's disease. V is TRBV4-1 and J is TRBJ2-7; 10 positions agree with TRBD2. The CDR3 coding sequence is TGCGCCAGCAGCCAAGAATCAGCGGGAGGGCTCCACGAGCAGTACTTC. Amino acid sequence: CASSQESAGGLHEQYF.